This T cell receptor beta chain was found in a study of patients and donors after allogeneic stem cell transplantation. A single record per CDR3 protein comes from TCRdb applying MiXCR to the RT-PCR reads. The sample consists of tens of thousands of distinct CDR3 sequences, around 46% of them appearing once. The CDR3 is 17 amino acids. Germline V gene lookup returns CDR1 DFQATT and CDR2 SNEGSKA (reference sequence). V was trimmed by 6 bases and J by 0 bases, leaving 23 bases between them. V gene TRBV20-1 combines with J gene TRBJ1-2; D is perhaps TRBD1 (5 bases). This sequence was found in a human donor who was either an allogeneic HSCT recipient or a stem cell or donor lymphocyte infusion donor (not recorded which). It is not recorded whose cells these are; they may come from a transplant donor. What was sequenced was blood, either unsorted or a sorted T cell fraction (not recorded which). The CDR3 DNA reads TGCAGTGCCTTATCGACGGGGCCCAAACTCTCTAACTATGGCTACACCTTC. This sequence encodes CSALSTGPKLSNYGYTF.